This section outlines one TCR beta chain sequence together with its context. What it binds is unknown. The data originate from a study of T cell responses to AZD1222 COVID-19 vaccine. Study-wide results and caveats: Researchers report vaccine-associated CD4 TCRs spanning spike, with dominance at 160-218 and 743-854. Following two doses of AZD1222, Spike-specific TCR breadth and depth rose. Close to half of spike-specific TCRs reportedly recognize unmutated variant regions.

The ends lost 3 bases at V and 10 bases at J; junction bases unmatched: 1. Germline-derived CDR1 and CDR2 are SEHNR and FQNEAQ (reference sequence). The CDR3 has 14 amino acids. Only in-frame clones appear in the TCRdb table, and some are missing; sequencing was by immunoSEQ multiplex PCR. Among about 180,000 clones listed, 70% to 90% were seen once. The rearrangement uses TRBV7-9 and TRBJ2-6, with TRBD2 identical over 12 bases. The sample here was peripheral blood, taken 28 days after the second AZD1222 dose. The TCR originated in an adult who received the AZD1222 COVID-19 vaccine. CDR3 sequence: CASSLGLAGNVLTF. CDR3 DNA: TGTGCCAGCAGCTTGGGACTAGCGGGTAACGTCCTGACTTTC.